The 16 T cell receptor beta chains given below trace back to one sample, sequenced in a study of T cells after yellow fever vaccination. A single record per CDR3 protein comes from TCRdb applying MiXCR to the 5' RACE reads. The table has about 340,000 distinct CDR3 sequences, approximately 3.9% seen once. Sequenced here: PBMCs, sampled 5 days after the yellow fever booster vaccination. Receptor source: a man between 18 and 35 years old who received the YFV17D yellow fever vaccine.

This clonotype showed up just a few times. CDR3 in amino acids: CASRWTSGSTGELFF. CDR3 sequence (DNA): TGCGCCAGCCGCTGGACTAGCGGCAGCACCGGGGAGCTGTTTTTT. The chain employs TRBV10-2 and TRBJ2-2; 10 nucleotides align to TRBD2. Germline V gives CDR1 WSHSY, CDR2 SAAADI. The trim removed 8 bases at V and 4 bases at J, leaving 7 bases unmatched. The CDR3 runs 15 residues.

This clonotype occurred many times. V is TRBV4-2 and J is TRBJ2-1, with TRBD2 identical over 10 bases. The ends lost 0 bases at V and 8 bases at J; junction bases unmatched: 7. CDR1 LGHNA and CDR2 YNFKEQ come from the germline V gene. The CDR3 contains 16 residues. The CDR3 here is CASSQEKRGGRDEQFF. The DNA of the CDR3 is TGTGCCAGCAGCCAAGAAAAGCGGGGGGGCCGAGATGAGCAGTTCTTC.

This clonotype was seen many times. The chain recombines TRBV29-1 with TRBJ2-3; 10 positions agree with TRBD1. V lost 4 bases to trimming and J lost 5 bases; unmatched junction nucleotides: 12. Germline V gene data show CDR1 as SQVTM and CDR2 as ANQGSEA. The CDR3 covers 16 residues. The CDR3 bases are TGCAGCGTTGGCGGGACAGGGGTCGGAGAGGGAGATACGCAGTATTTT. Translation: CSVGGTGVGEGDTQYF.

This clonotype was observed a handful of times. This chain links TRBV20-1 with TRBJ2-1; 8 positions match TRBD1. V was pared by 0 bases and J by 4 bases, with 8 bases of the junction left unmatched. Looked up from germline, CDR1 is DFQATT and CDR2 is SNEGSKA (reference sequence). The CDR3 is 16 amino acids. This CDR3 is CSARDFRTGIYNEQFF. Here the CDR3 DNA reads TGCAGTGCTAGAGACTTCAGGACAGGGATTTACAATGAGCAGTTCTTC.

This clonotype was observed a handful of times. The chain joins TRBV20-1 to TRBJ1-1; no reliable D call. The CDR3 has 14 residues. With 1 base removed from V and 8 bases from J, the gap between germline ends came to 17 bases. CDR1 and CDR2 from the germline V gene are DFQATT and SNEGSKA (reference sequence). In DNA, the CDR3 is TGCAGTGCTAGAGTGGGGAGTGGTCTCGCCGAAGCTTTCTTT. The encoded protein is CSARVGSGLAEAFF.

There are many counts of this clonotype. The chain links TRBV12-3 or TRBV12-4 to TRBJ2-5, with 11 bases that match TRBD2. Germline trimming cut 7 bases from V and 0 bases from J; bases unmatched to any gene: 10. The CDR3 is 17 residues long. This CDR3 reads CASNWGTSGLYQETQYF. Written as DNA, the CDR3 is TGTGCCAGCAACTGGGGGACTAGCGGCTTGTACCAAGAGACCCAGTACTTC.

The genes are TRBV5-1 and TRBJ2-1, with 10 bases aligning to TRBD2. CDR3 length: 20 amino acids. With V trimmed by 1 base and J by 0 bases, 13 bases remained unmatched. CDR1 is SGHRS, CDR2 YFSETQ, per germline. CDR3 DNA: TGCGCCAGCAGCTTGCGTCCTAGCGGGGGTGCTTCTAGCTCCTACAATGAGCAGTTCTTC. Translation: CASSLRPSGGASSSYNEQFF.

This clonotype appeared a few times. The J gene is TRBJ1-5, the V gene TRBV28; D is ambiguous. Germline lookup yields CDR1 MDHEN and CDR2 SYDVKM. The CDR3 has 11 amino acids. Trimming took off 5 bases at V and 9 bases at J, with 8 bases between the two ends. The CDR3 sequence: CASSAQAPQHF. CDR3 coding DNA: TGTGCCAGCAGTGCCCAGGCGCCCCAGCATTTT.

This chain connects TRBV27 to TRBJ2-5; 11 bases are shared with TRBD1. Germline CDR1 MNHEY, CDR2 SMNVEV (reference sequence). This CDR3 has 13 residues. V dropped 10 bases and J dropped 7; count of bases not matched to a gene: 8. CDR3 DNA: TGTGCCACCGCGGACAGGGGGCGACGGACCCAGTACTTC. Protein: CATADRGRRTQYF.

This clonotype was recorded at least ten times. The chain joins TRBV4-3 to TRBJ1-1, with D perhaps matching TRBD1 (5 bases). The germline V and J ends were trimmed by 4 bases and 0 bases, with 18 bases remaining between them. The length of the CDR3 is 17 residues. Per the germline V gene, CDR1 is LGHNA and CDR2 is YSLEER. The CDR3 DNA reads TGCGCCAGCAGCCCCAATAGGTTCGCAGGGATGAACACTGAAGCTTTCTTT. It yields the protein CASSPNRFAGMNTEAFF.

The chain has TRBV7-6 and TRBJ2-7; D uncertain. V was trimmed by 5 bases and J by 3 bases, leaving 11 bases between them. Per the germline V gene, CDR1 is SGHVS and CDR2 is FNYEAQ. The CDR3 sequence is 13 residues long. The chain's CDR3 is CASSPETYYEQYF. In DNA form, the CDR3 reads TGTGCCAGCAGCCCCGAGACCTACTACGAGCAGTACTTC.

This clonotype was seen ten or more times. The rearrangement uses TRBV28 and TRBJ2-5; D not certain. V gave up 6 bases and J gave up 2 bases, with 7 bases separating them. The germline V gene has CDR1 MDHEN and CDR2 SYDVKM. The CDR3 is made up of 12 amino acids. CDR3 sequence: CASSSYQETQYF. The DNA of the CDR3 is TGTGCCAGCAGCTCCTATCAAGAGACCCAGTACTTC.

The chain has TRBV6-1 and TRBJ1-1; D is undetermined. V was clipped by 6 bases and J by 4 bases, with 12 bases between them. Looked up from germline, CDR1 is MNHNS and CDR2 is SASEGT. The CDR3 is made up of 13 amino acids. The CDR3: CASRGASGTEAFF. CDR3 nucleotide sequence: TGTGCCAGCAGGGGCGCGTCCGGCACTGAAGCTTTCTTT.

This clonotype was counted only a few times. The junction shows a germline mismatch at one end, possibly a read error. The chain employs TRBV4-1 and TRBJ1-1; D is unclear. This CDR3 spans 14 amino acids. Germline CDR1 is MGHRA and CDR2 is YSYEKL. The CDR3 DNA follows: TGCGCCAGCACCCAAAGGGCCCTGAACACTGAAGCTTTCTTT. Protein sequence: CASTQRALNTEAFF.

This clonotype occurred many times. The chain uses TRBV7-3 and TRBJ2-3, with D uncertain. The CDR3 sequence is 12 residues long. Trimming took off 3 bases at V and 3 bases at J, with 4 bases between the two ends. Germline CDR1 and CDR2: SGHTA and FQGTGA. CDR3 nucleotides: TGTGCCAGCAGCTTGGGTACAGATACGCAGTATTTT. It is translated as CASSLGTDTQYF.

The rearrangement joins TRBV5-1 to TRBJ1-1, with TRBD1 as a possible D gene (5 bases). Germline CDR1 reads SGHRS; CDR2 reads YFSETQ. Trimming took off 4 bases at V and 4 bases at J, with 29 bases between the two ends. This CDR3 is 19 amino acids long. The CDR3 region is CASSRTRQNQALHSTEAFF. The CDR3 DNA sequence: TGCGCCAGCAGCCGGACAAGACAGAATCAAGCCTTACACTCCACTGAAGCTTTCTTT.